This TCR beta chain was found in a study of T cells after posttransplantation cyclophosphamide. Clones were sequenced by immunoSEQ multiplex PCR, and TCRdb holds only the in-frame ones, with some missing. This repertoire shows approximately 23,000 clones, around 97% found once; its top ten account for approximately 0.13%. Study-wide points: Later blood repertoires were often dominated by clones from the donor CD8+ memory compartment.

Remarks on this clone: The target antigen is unknown.

The naive gate required viable CD3+CD4+ or CD3+CD8+ cells with CCR7+CD45RA+CD45RO-CD95-CD27+CD28+ phenotype. The clonotype comes from a man in his fifties or sixties in good health, CMV-negative, and a related stem cell transplant donor. The material sequenced was naive CD4+ T cells sorted from PBMCs.

The CDR3 loop is CASTRTSGDTDTQYF. Here the CDR3 DNA reads TGTGCCAGCACCCGGACTAGCGGGGACACAGATACGCAGTATTTT. The rearrangement joins TRBV6-1 to TRBJ2-3; the match to TRBD2 covers 12 bases. CDR3 length: 15 residues. Germline CDR1 reads MNHNS; CDR2 reads SASEGT. V trimming: 7 bases; J trimming: 2 bases; junction bases outside the gene matches: 4.